The clone carrying this T cell receptor (beta chain) was observed a few times. These data are taken from a study of blood T cell repertoires in COVID-19. Study at large: Nucleic acid was either cDNA or gDNA, and it came from T cells, B-cell-depleted T cells, or PBMCs.

Original data processing: Amplifying reference gene primers gave estimates of nucleated cell counts. Profiling relied on immunoSEQ multiplex PCR, and the TCRdb table lists in-frame clones only, not all of them. The D gene and trimming were derived from the DNA, and the V and J assignments and clone size from that table. The data show over 350,000 clones, around 89% seen once. V lost 5 bases and J 2 bases, leaving 19 bases between the germline ends. CDR3 size: 17 residues. Germline CDR1 SEHNR, CDR2 FQNEAQ (reference sequence). Cohorts were assigned according to the clinical history that participants reported. Cohort 3 donors were reported recovered after two negative PCRs, clearance, or symptom resolution.

Sample: PBMCs or T cells enriched from blood (not recorded which). The TCR was taken from a woman aged 18-35 years who had recovered from COVID-19. The chain joins TRBV7-9 to TRBJ1-5; possibly TRBD1 for D (5 bases). Here the CDR3 DNA reads TGTGCCAGCAGCCCAAATCCAGGGTCGGGAGGCAATCAGCCCCAGCATTTT. Translating it yields CASSPNPGSGGNQPQHF.